This record looks at one TCR beta chain sequence and its context. Original handling: By means of reference gene primer amplification, nucleated cell counts were estimated. Method: immunoSEQ multiplex PCR; TCRdb's copy keeps in-frame clones and lacks some. Clone size and V and J calls were adopted from that table, with D and trimming inferred from the DNA. In the table there are about 74,000 clones, about 88% of which are singletons. The sample originates from a study of blood T cell repertoires in COVID-19. Background on the study: Collection of acute and convalescent COVID-19 samples took place in the United States, Italy and Spain. Sources were T cells, B-cell-depleted T cells, or PBMCs; the material itself was cDNA or gDNA.

The CDR3 extends over 13 amino acids. CDR1 and CDR2 from the germline V gene are SNHLY and FYNNEI. The V and J ends lost 7 bases and 3 bases respectively, with 13 bases between them. Input material: peripheral blood. The source is a man in his sixties or seventies with active or convalescent COVID-19. V gene TRBV2 combines with J gene TRBJ2-7; possible D gene TRBD1, 6 bases. The DNA for the CDR3 is TGTGCCAGCACCCGGGACACCTACTACGAGCAGTACTTC. This codes for CASTRDTYYEQYF. Drawing the rest from reference TRBV2 and TRBJ2-7, the complete variable domain is EPEVTQTPSHQVTQMGQEVILRCVPISNHLYFYWYRQILGQKVEFLVSFYNNEISEKSEIFDDQFSVERPDGSNFTLKIRSTKLEDSAMYFCASTRDTYYEQYFGPGTRLTVT.